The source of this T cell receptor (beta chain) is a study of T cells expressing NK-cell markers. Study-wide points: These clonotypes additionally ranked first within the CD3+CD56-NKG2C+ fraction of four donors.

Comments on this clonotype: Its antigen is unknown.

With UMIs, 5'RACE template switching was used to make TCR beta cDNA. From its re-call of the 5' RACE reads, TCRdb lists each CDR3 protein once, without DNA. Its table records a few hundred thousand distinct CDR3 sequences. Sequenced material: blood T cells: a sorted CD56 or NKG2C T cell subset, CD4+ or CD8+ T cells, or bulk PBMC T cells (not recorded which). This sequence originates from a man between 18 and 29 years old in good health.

Here the CDR3 reads CASSHARLAGTGELFF. The chain employs TRBV12-3 or TRBV12-4 and TRBJ2-2; TCRdb gives TRBD2 as the D gene, but with no DNA this cannot be confirmed. The CDR3 consists of 16 residues.